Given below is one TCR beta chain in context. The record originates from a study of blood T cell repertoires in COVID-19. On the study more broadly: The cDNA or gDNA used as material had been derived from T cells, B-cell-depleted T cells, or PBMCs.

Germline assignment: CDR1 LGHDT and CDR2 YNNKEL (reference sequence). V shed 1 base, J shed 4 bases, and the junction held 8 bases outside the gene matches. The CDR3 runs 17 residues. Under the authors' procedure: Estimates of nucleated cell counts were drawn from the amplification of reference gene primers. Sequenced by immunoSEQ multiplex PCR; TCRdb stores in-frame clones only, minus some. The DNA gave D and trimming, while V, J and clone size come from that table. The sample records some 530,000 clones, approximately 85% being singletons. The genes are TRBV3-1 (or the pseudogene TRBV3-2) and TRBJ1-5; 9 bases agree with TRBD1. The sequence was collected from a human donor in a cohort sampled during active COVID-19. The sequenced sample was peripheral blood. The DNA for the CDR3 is TGTGCCAGCAGCCAAGGTACCGGGACAGGGAATAATCAGCCCCAGCATTTT. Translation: CASSQGTGTGNNQPQHF.